This T cell receptor (beta chain) is from a study of blood T cell repertoires in COVID-19. Clones were sequenced by immunoSEQ multiplex PCR, and TCRdb holds only the in-frame ones, with some missing. Of 55,000 to 70,000 clones listed, around 86% are singletons. Sequencing was carried out using peripheral blood. This sequence originates from a young woman with acute or convalescent COVID-19.

The CDR3 protein is CASSQRDSYNEQFF. The CDR3 DNA reads TGCGCCAGCAGCCAACGGGACAGCTACAATGAGCAGTTCTTC. The V gene is TRBV4-1, the J gene TRBJ2-1; 7 bases fit TRBD1. CDR1 and CDR2 (germline): MGHRA, YSYEKL. The CDR3 runs to 14 residues. Trimming at V came to 2 bases and at J to 3 bases, leaving 1 base not matched to a gene.